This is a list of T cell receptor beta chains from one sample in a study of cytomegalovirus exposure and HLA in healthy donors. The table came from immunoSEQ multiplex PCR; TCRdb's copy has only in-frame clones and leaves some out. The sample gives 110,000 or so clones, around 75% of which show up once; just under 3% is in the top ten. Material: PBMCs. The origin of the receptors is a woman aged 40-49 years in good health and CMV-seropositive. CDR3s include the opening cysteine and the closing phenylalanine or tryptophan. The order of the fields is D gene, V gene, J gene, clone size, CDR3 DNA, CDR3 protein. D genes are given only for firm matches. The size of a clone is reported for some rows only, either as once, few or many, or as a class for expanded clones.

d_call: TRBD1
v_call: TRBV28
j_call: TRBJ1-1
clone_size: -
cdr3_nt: TGTGCCAGCAGTTTAGTGGGACAGGGGATTAATGAAGCTTTCTTT
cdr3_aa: CASSLVGQGINEAFF

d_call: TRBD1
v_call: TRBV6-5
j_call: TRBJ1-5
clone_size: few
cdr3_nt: TGTGCCAGCAGTGGACAGGGTTACAATCAGCCCCAGCATTTT
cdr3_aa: CASSGQGYNQPQHF

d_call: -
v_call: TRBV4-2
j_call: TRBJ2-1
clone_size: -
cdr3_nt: TGTGCCAGCAGCCCGCGCGAAACTTCCTACAATGAGCAGTTCTTC
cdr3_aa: CASSPRETSYNEQFF

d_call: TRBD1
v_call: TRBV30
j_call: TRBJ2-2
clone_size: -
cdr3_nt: TGTGCCTGGAGTCGAGGGACAGTTACCGGGGAGCTGTTTTTT
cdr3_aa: CAWSRGTVTGELFF

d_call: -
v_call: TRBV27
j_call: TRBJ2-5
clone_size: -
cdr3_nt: TGTGCCAGCAGGGTACTAGGTCTCGGGGTAGAGACCCAGTACTTC
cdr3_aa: CASRVLGLGVETQYF

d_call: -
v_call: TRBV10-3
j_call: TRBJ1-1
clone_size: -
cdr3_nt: TGTGCCATCAGTGAGTCGGGGGCGCACACTGAAGCTTTCTTT
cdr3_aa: CAISESGAHTEAFF

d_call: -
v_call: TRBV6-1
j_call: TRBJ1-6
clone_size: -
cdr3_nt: TGTGCCAGCAGTGAAAAGGGGAATAATTCACCCCTCCACTTT
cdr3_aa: CASSEKGNNSPLHF

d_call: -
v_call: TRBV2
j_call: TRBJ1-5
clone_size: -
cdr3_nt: TGTGCCAGCAGTGAAGCGCTTCGTGGGAGTGGTCAGCCCCAGCATTTT
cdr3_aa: CASSEALRGSGQPQHF

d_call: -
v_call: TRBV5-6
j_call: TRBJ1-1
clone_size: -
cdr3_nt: TGTGCCAGCAGCTGGAATACAGGAGTAATGAACACTGAAGCTTTCTTT
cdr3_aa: CASSWNTGVMNTEAFF

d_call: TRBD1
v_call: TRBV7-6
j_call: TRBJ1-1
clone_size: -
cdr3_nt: TGTGCCAGCAGCTTCCCCTCCAGGGGGTGGGGGGCTTTCTTT
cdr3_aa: CASSFPSRGWGAFF

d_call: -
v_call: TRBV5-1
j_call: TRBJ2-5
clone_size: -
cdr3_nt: TGCGCCAGCAACGAACTAGCCCTCGAGGAGACCCAGTACTTC
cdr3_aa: CASNELALEETQYF

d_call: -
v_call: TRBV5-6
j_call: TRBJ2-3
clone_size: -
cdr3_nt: TGTGCCAGCAACTCATACTGGACAGGAGGGACAGATACGCAGTATTTT
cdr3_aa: CASNSYWTGGTDTQYF

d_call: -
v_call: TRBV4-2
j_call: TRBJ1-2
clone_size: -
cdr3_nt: TGTGCCAGCAGGCAGGGTCATGGCTACACCTTC
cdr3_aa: CASRQGHGYTF

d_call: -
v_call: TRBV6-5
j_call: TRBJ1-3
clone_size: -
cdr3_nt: TGTGCCAGCAGCCTGACAGTCTCTGGAAACACCATATATTTT
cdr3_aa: CASSLTVSGNTIYF

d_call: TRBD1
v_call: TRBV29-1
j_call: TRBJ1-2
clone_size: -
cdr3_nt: TGCAGCGTTGGGGGACAGGGGAACTATGGCTACACCTTC
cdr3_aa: CSVGGQGNYGYTF

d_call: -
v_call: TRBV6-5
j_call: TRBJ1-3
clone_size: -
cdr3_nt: TGTGCCAGCAGTCGACAGGCTTTCTCTGGAAACACCATATATTTT
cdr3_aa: CASSRQAFSGNTIYF